This T cell receptor beta chain was profiled in a study of T cells after yellow fever vaccination. Findings and limits, study-wide: CD4 and CD8 compartments shared a small share of clonotypes, likely from convergent recombination. Abundant contaminating clonotypes from the bulk population could appear in FACS-sorted repertoires.

Each CDR3 protein is one row after TCRdb ran MiXCR on the 5' RACE reads. The sample consists of a few hundred thousand distinct CDR3 sequences, roughly 8.3% of them appearing once. Regarding this clonotype: The antigen remains unidentified.

The CDR3 runs 16 residues. CDR1 is SGDLS, CDR2 YYNGEE, per germline. Trimming cost V 0 bases and J 1 base, with 13 bases left between them. The sequenced sample was PBMCs, obtained roughly 45 days after the first yellow fever vaccination. This chain connects TRBV9 to TRBJ1-1; D possibly corresponds to TRBD1 (6 bases). The clonotype comes from a man between 18 and 29 years old who received the YFV17D yellow fever vaccine. CDR3 loop: CASSVAGGLGNTEAFF. The CDR3 bases are TGTGCCAGCAGCGTAGCTGGGGGCTTAGGGAACACTGAAGCTTTCTTT.